This paragraph covers one TCR beta chain sequence. This entry belongs to a study of T cell changes during pregnancy in multiple sclerosis. Here immunoSEQ multiplex PCR was the method, and the copy in TCRdb shows in-frame clones only, minus some. The sample includes 50,000 to 75,000 clones, 91% seen only once; the top ten take 1% to 1.5%. Deletions cut 7 bases from V and 0 bases from J, with 13 bases between. This CDR3 comprises 15 residues. Germline CDR1 WSHSY, CDR2 SAAADI. This receptor was taken from a female donor in good health, enrolled as a control in a pregnancy study. Specimen: peripheral blood, collected after pregnancy. J is TRBJ2-4 and V is TRBV10-2, with D perhaps TRBD1 (6 bases). The chain's CDR3 is CASTVQGLAKNIQYF. In DNA, the CDR3 is TGCGCCAGCACCGTACAGGGATTAGCCAAAAACATTCAGTACTTC.